This T cell receptor (beta chain) derives from a study of cytomegalovirus exposure and HLA in healthy donors. The CDR3 contains 13 residues. Germline V lookup: CDR1 MNHNY, CDR2 SVGAGI (reference sequence). A multiplex PCR was run with 60 Vbeta primers and 13 Jbeta primers. Data came from immunoSEQ multiplex PCR; TCRdb stores just in-frame clones and leaves some out. The data hold about 160,000 clones, with roughly 85% observed a single time. The material sequenced was PBMCs. The rearrangement links TRBV6-6 to TRBJ2-5; 10 bases line up with TRBD1. The DNA end is more similar to TRBJ2-7, so the J call may be wrong. This receptor was identified in a man aged 35 to 55 in good health and CMV-seronegative. The CDR3 DNA is TGTGCCAGCAGGGGACAGGGGAAAGACGAGCAGTACTTC. This codes for CASRGQGKDEQYF.